The 5 T cell receptor beta chains below come from one sample, sequenced in a study of memory CD4+ T cells and cytomegalovirus serostatus. The method was immunoSEQ multiplex PCR; TCRdb's version includes in-frame clones alone and lacks a portion of them. The sample carries 80,000 or so clones, roughly 80% recorded once. Single viable CD3+CD4+CD8-CD45RO+ cells were sorted as the memory CD4+ T cells. The sample consisted of memory CD4+ T cells from blood. These TCRs come from an adult in good health and CMV-seropositive.

J is TRBJ2-7 and V is TRBV7-2, with D possibly TRBD2 on 5 matching bases. V shed 2 bases and J shed 2 bases, with 10 bases lying between them. Germline CDR1 and CDR2: SGHTA and FQGNSA. The CDR3 spans 14 residues. Here the CDR3 reads CASSLRGDTYEQYF. The CDR3 DNA reads TGTGCCAGCAGCTTACGGGGAGATACCTACGAGCAGTACTTC. Full variable domain (missing parts from reference TRBV7-2 and TRBJ2-7): GAGVSQSPSNKVTEKGKDVELRCDPISGHTALYWYRQSLGQGLEFLIYFQGNSAPDKSGLPSDRFSAERTGGSVSTLTIQRTQQEDSAVYLCASSLRGDTYEQYFGPGTRLTVT.

In DNA, the CDR3 is TGCGCCAGCAGCTTGGTTTTTCGGGGAGAATTACGATATGGCTACACCTTC. It encodes CASSLVFRGELRYGYTF. The chain joins TRBV5-1 to TRBJ1-2; D is ambiguous. The CDR3 is 17 residues long. The V end lost 0 bases, the J end lost 5 bases, and 20 bases lay between the germline ends. CDR1 is SGHRS, CDR2 YFSETQ, per germline.

This clone was seen only a few times. The V call is TRBV2, the J call TRBJ2-1, with 10 bases fitting TRBD1. Germline V CDR1 and CDR2: SNHLY, FYNNEI. The CDR3 loop spans 14 amino acids. V lost 2 bases to trimming and J lost 9 bases; unmatched junction nucleotides: 4. The CDR3 DNA follows: TGTGCCAGCAGTGAATGGACAGGGGGGAGTGAGCAGTTCTTC. Translated: CASSEWTGGSEQFF.

This clone was detected a few times. V and J are TRBV30 and TRBJ1-1; possibly TRBD1 for D (5 bases). Germline CDR1 reads GTSNPN; CDR2 reads SVGIG (reference sequence). V was cut by 3 bases and J by 5 bases, with 10 bases left in between. The CDR3 consists of 12 residues. CDR3 in amino acids: CAWRRGETEAFF. The CDR3 DNA follows: TGTGCCTGGAGGCGGGGCGAGACTGAAGCTTTCTTT.

The chain links TRBV10-3 to TRBJ2-7; the match to TRBD1 covers 10 bases. J was trimmed by 1 base and V by 6 bases; bases with no gene match: 12. This CDR3 has 17 amino acids. Germline V CDR1 and CDR2: ENHRY, SYGVKD. CDR3 coding DNA: TGTGCCATCAGCCCGGGTGAGGGACAGGGGTATTCCTACGAGCAGTACGTC. It encodes CAISPGEGQGYSYEQYV.